The next 14 T cell receptor beta chains were all read from a single sample in a study of CD4 T cells in relation to SARS-CoV-2 and coronaviruses (dated by TCRdb to 2020 to 2022). No antigen has been assigned to these receptors. Library construction relied on the immunoSEQ multiplex PCR assay. TCRdb's version of the immuneACCESS table is confined to in-frame rearrangements and falls short of the full clone set. An unresolved V gene accounts for under half of the shortfall where checked; the remainder is of unknown origin. The sample has about 39,000 clones on record, about 86% of them singletons. Of the sample, approximately 7% is held by the ten largest clones. Sequencing used naive CD4+ T cells from PBMCs, cultured in vitro. What the cell subset or site label conveys for this sample: naive CD4+ T cells isolated by negative enrichment. Receptors originate from an adult with COVID-19.

The CDR3 DNA sequence: TGTGCCAGCAGCTTAGCGCTGGGGCGGGCAACAGATACGCAGTATTTT. It specifies CASSLALGRATDTQYF. V gene TRBV7-2 combines with J gene TRBJ2-3; D tentatively reads TRBD1 or TRBD2 (5 bases each). CDR1 is SGHTA, CDR2 FQGNSA, per germline. This CDR3 has 16 amino acids. V dropped 0 bases and J dropped 3 bases, with 13 bases sitting between them.

The genes are TRBV28 and TRBJ2-3; tentative D call: TRBD2 (5 bases). The V end was cut by 9 bases, the J end by 2 bases, with 12 bases between. CDR1 is MDHEN and CDR2 is SYDVKM in the germline V gene. The CDR3 totals 13 residues. The CDR3 reads CASLATNTDTQYF. In DNA form, the CDR3 reads TGTGCCAGTTTGGCGACTAACACAGATACGCAGTATTTT.

Only a few counts were recorded for this clone. The gene calls are TRBV27 and TRBJ2-7; D uncertain. The CDR3 is 14 amino acids. With 3 bases removed from V and 4 bases from J, the gap between germline ends came to 13 bases. Germline V gene data show CDR1 as MNHEY and CDR2 as SMNVEV (reference sequence). In nucleotides, the CDR3 is TGTGCCAGCAGTTTCCCAGTAGGAGCGTACGAGCAGTACTTC. It codes for CASSFPVGAYEQYF.

This clone was detected only a few times. This chain connects TRBV25-1 to TRBJ1-6; no firm D call. The germline gives CDR1 MGHDK, CDR2 SYGVNS. CDR3 length equals 13 residues. V was pared by 3 bases and J by 6 bases, with 6 bases between. In DNA, the CDR3 is TGTGCCAGCAGTGAGCTCCTTAATTCACCCCTCCACTTT. Translating it yields CASSELLNSPLHF.

This clone was recorded only once. The rearrangement joins TRBV6-2 or TRBV6-3 to TRBJ2-1; no firm D call. The CDR3 spans 12 residues. V lost 4 bases and J 9 bases, leaving 10 bases between the germline ends. Germline loops: CDR1 MNHEY, CDR2 SVGEGT. CDR3 sequence (DNA): TGTGCCAGCAGTTCCCCACGAGGTGAGCAGTTCTTC. Amino acids: CASSSPRGEQFF.

J is TRBJ1-5 and V is TRBV28; 7 bases align to TRBD1. V lost 4 bases, J lost 0 bases, and 9 bases stayed unmatched. Germline CDR1 and CDR2: MDHEN and SYDVKM. This CDR3 contains 17 residues. The CDR3 coding sequence is TGTGCCAGCAGTTCCCTTCAGACAGGGTATAGCAATCAGCCCCAGCATTTT. Amino acid sequence: CASSSLQTGYSNQPQHF.

The V gene is TRBV7-3, the J gene TRBJ2-1, with D possibly matching TRBD1 (5 bases). The CDR3 is made up of 15 amino acids. The germline CDR1 and CDR2 sequences are SGHTA and FQGTGA. Trimming took off 1 base at V and 7 bases at J, with 14 bases between the two ends. The CDR3 spells CASSLIGQGVNEQFF. Written as DNA, the CDR3 is TGTGCCAGCAGCTTAATTGGTCAGGGTGTAAATGAGCAGTTCTTC.

This clone was observed a handful of times. The chain carries TRBV6-4 and TRBJ2-3; D unresolved. Germline V CDR1 and CDR2: MRHNA, SNTAGT. V shed 0 bases and J shed 1 base, with 5 bases lying between them. The CDR3 length is 14 residues. This CDR3 reads CASSDSTGTDTQYF. As DNA, the CDR3 is TGTGCCAGCAGTGACTCGACGGGCACAGATACGCAGTATTTT.

The V call is TRBV11-3, the J call TRBJ2-2; D call uncertain. This CDR3 contains 14 residues. V shed 1 base and J shed 5 bases, with 8 bases lying between them. Germline V gene lookup returns CDR1 SGHNT and CDR2 YENEEA. CDR3: CASSLVAATGELFF. CDR3 bases: TGTGCCAGCAGCTTAGTGGCCGCTACCGGGGAGCTGTTTTTT. The entire variable domain, with the rest obtained from reference TRBV11-3 and TRBJ2-2, is as follows: EAGVVQSPRYKIIEKKQPVAFWCNPISGHNTLYWYLQNLGQGPELLIRYENEEAVDDSQLPKDRFSAERLKGVDSTLKIQPAELGDSAVYLCASSLVAATGELFFGEGSRLTVL.

This CDR3 reads CASSNNRVKLFF. CDR3 sequence (DNA): TGTGCCAGTAGTAACAACAGGGTAAAGCTGTTTTTT. The V and J genes are TRBV19 and TRBJ1-4; D is possibly TRBD1 (6 bases). V shed 4 bases and J shed 14 bases, with 14 bases lying between them. This CDR3 is built from 12 residues. CDR1 is LNHDA, CDR2 SQIVND, per germline (reference sequence).

This clone was detected once. The chain has TRBV3-1 (or the pseudogene TRBV3-2) and TRBJ2-5; no reliable D call. The germline gives CDR1 LGHDT, CDR2 YNNKEL (reference sequence). V was shortened by 1 base and J by 5 bases, with 11 bases between the two germline ends. The CDR3 totals 14 residues. The CDR3 sequence: CASSQVGSTETQYF. CDR3 DNA: TGTGCCAGCAGCCAAGTTGGTAGCACCGAGACCCAGTACTTC.

This chain joins TRBV7-9 and TRBJ2-5; 10 nucleotides line up with TRBD2. From germline, CDR1 is SEHNR and CDR2 FQNEAQ (reference sequence). This CDR3 is 15 amino acids long. V lost 7 bases to trimming and J lost 1 base; unmatched junction nucleotides: 6. CDR3 sequence (DNA): TGTGCCAGCACCCGAGCGGGAGGGGCCCAAGAGACCCAGTACTTC. Residues: CASTRAGGAQETQYF.

This clone occurred once. The chain has TRBV5-1 and TRBJ2-1, with 8 bases fitting TRBD1. The CDR3 runs to 13 residues. V dropped 2 bases and J dropped 14; count of bases not matched to a gene: 9. Germline assignment: CDR1 SGHRS and CDR2 YFSETQ. CDR3: CASSFGRRGLEFF. The CDR3 nucleotides are TGCGCCAGCAGCTTCGGACGCAGGGGGCTCGAGTTCTTC.

The chain is built from TRBV9 and TRBJ2-2; D remains ambiguous. The germline V gene has CDR1 SGDLS and CDR2 YYNGEE. The CDR3 is 14 amino acids. The ends were cut back, 0 bases at V and 2 bases at J, with 5 bases in the middle. The CDR3 spells CASSVAANTGELFF. The CDR3 DNA reads TGTGCCAGCAGCGTAGCCGCAAACACCGGGGAGCTGTTTTTT. The entire variable domain, with the rest obtained from reference TRBV9 and TRBJ2-2, is as follows: DSGVTQTPKHLITATGQRVTLRCSPRSGDLSVYWYQQSLDQGLQFLIQYYNGEERAKGNILERFSAQQFPDLHSELNLSSLELGDSALYFCASSVAANTGELFFGEGSRLTVL.